The source of this T cell receptor beta chain is a study of regulatory T cells in long-lasting Graves disease. Overall study findings and caveats: There was favoring of TRBV28, TRBJ1-2 and TRBJ2-5 in persistent disease.

A note on this clonotype: Its target is not known.

The authors built TCR beta libraries using iRepertoire HTBI primers and Arm-PCR of CDR3 regions. TCRdb passed the multiplex PCR reads through MiXCR, listing each CDR3 protein once. The sample holds fewer than 450,000 distinct CDR3 sequences, 23% seen once. Time point denoted: persistent/refractory GD, antithyroid drugs over 5 years with positive TRAb. Researchers made the TCR library from RNA that was extracted from PBMCs. Germline V gene sequence: CDR1 SGHAT, CDR2 FQNNGV. This CDR3 is 13 amino acids long. Trimming removed 1 base from V and 6 bases from J, with 9 bases in between. The receptor was isolated from a female donor with Graves disease. V usage is TRBV11-2 and J usage is TRBJ1-1; D gene uncertain. The sequencing here drew on peripheral blood mononuclear cells (PBMCs), taken when the disease was refractory, from a patient treated with antithyroid drugs. CDR3 nucleotides: TGTGCCAGCAGCTTAGTGCCAGTAGCTGAAGCTTTCTTT. It encodes CASSLVPVAEAFF.